This TCR beta chain was found in a study of CXCR3-negative and CXCR3-positive naive CD8 T cells. UMI-labeled 5' RACE yielded the TRB cDNA libraries. Reanalyzing the 5' RACE reads, TCRdb keeps one entry per CDR3 protein, without DNA. The sample is made up of roughly 50,000 distinct CDR3 sequences, and the top ten hold 0.56% of it. In germline, CDR1 is SGHRS, CDR2 YFSETQ. The CDR3 runs to 20 residues. Regarding this clonotype: What it recognizes is unknown.

Sorts that each held more than 250,000 cells were run in triplicate for every CD8+ T cell subset. Whole-study results and caveats: Comparison of naive subsets found surface CD5 to be comparable, and TCR strength was inferred on the basis of TRB CDR3 properties. Naive CXCR3-positive cells had TRB CDR3s more hydrophobic than those of CXCR3-negative naive cells.

V gene TRBV5-1 combines with J gene TRBJ2-5; the TRBD2 assignment by TCRdb is unverifiable without DNA. Specimen: naive CXCR3+ CD8+ T cells from blood. As to subset: CD45RO-CCR7+CD27+CD95- naive CD8+ T cells expressing CXCR3 (TNR3+). The TCR was taken from a human donor in good health. Some clones in this sample may be carry-over from other donors' samples. CDR3 in amino acids: CASSLWRVASGRSEQETQYF.